The entry that follows covers one T cell receptor (beta chain) sequence. The antigen remains unidentified. The entry originates in a study of shared clonotypes between healthy human individuals. Clones were sequenced by immunoSEQ multiplex PCR, and TCRdb holds only the in-frame ones, with some missing. The sample holds approximately 1.5 million clones, approximately 98.5% seen once. Per the germline V gene, CDR1 is SGHNT and CDR2 is YYREEE (reference sequence). J was trimmed by 4 bases and V by 4 bases; bases with no gene match: 8. This CDR3 is built from 14 residues. Study findings and constraints: Only blood underwent sampling, and tissue repertoires likely differ.

The chain joins TRBV5-4 to TRBJ2-7; TRBD2 matches at 7 bases. Specimen: naive CD4+ T cells sorted from blood. Specified subset: CD45RA+ positively selected. This TCR was recovered from a man younger than 45 in good health. This CDR3 reads CASSGAGDAYEQYF. Written as DNA, the CDR3 is TGTGCCAGCAGCGGGGCGGGAGACGCGTACGAGCAGTACTTC.